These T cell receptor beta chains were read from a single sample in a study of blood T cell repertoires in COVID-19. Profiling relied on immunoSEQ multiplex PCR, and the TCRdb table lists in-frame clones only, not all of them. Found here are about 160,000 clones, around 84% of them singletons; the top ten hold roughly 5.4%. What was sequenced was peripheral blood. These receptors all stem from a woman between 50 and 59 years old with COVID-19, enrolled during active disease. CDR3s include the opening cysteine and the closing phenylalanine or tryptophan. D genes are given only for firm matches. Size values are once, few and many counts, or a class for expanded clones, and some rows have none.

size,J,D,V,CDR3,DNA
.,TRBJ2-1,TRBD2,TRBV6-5,CASSQGASGEGKFF,TGTGCCAGCAGTCAGGGAGCTAGCGGGGAGGGGAAGTTCTTC
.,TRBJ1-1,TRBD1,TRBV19,CASNNGQVGDTEAFF,TGTGCCAGTAATAACGGACAGGTGGGGGACACTGAAGCTTTCTTT
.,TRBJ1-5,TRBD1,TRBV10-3,CAISEGQGGDQPQHF,TGTGCCATCAGTGAGGGACAGGGTGGCGATCAGCCCCAGCATTTT
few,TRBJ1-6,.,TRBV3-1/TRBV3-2,CASSQRRVYGPLHF,TGTGCCAGCAGCCAACGACGGGTCTATGGACCCCTCCACTTT
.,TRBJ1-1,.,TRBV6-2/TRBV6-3,CASSQALEAFF,TGTGCCAGCAGCCAAGCTCTCGAAGCTTTCTTT
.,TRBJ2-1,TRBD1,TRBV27,CASSLRGQWGHNEQFF,TGTGCCAGCAGTTTAAGGGGACAGTGGGGGCACAATGAGCAGTTCTTC
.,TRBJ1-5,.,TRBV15,CATSSFSGENQPQHF,TGTGCCACCAGCAGTTTTTCAGGGGAAAATCAGCCCCAGCATTTT
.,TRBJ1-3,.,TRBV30,CAWNNGRNSGNTIYF,TGTGCCTGGAATAACGGCAGGAACTCTGGAAACACCATATATTTT
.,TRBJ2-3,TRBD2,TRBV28,CASKASGPAYTDTQYF,TGTGCCAGCAAGGCTAGCGGGCCAGCTTACACAGATACGCAGTATTTT
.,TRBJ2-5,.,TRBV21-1,CASSKGLRRREETQYF,TGTGCCAGCAGCAAAGGTCTTAGGAGGAGGGAAGAGACCCAGTACTTC
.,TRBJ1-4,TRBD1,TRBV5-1,CASSSDRGANEKLFF,TGCGCCAGCAGCTCTGACAGGGGAGCTAATGAAAAACTGTTTTTT
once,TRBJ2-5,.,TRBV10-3,CASGGGGARETQYF,TGTGCCAGTGGGGGCGGGGGAGCGAGGGAGACCCAGTACTTC
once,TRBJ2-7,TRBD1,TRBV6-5,CASSPRTGGTYEQYF,TGTGCCAGCAGTCCACGGACAGGGGGTACCTACGAGCAGTACTTC
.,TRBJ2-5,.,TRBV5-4,CASSIRTEETQYF,TGTGCCAGCAGCATCAGGACAGAAGAGACCCAGTACTTC
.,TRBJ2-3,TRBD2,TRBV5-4,CASSSRERGATDTQYF,TGTGCCAGCAGCTCCAGAGAGCGGGGGGCCACAGATACGCAGTATTTT
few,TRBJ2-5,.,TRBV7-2,CASSLPRRMETQYF,TGTGCCAGCAGCTTACCTCGGAGGATGGAGACCCAGTACTTC